The clone carrying this T cell receptor (beta chain) was recorded a few times. What it recognizes is unknown. This entry is derived from a study of Graves' ophthalmopathy and Graves' hyperthyroidism. Study-level results: Among expanded thyroid clonotypes above 0.001 frequency, most also occurred in blood. Using a 13-signature model, the authors split ophthalmopathy from stable hyperthyroidism, with roughly 90% sensitivity and approximately 80% specificity.

RNA transcripts yielded amplified TCR beta CDR3 regions. HTBI primers were employed in first-round RT-PCR, then a second-round multiplex PCR followed. TCRdb reprocessed the multiplex PCR reads with MiXCR, giving one entry per CDR3 protein. Of some 400,000 distinct CDR3 sequences listed, approximately 20% are singletons. Exclusion covered patients with other autoimmune diseases or uncontrolled infections (as well as pregnancy or lactation). The TCR sequence derives from a woman between 18 and 29 years old with Graves' ophthalmopathy. The sequenced material came from peripheral blood.

CDR3 protein: CASSYIGTGDKVLTF. The CDR3, as DNA: TGTGCCAGCAGTTACATAGGGACCGGGGACAAAGTCCTGACTTTC. The chain is built from TRBV6-2 or TRBV6-3 and TRBJ2-6; the D gene is possibly TRBD1 (6 bases). V was clipped by 2 bases and J by 13 bases, with 18 bases between them. Germline CDR1 reads MNHEY; CDR2 reads SVGEGT. The length of the CDR3 is 15 residues.